Described below is a single TCR beta chain sequence and its context. Patients with Susac syndrome fulfilled recently defined diagnostic criteria for definite or probable disease. This sample was taken from a study of CD8 T cells in Susac syndrome. Deletions cut 0 bases from V and 14 bases from J, with 18 bases between. The germline gives CDR1 SGHDT, CDR2 YYEEEE. This CDR3 has 14 residues. With random hexamers, reverse transcription was performed on roughly 0.45 to 1 ug of RNA. The CDR3 of TCR beta was amplified by immunoSEQ multiplex PCR across 54 Vbeta and 13 Jbeta. Each CDR3 protein is one row after TCRdb ran MiXCR on the immunoSEQ multiplex PCR reads. The sample carries about 140,000 distinct CDR3 sequences, just under 95% recorded once.

The rearrangement joins TRBV5-6 to TRBJ1-3; D remains ambiguous. This receptor was obtained from a human donor with Susac syndrome. The sequenced sample consisted of CD4+ T cells from PBMCs. The CDR3 region is CASSLDGSPTFLYF. Here the CDR3 DNA reads TGTGCCAGCAGCTTGGATGGGTCTCCTACCTTTTTATATTTT.